This T cell receptor (beta chain) was found in a study of esophageal squamous cell carcinoma under preoperative chemotherapy (dated by TCRdb to the late 2010s). About the study as a whole: TCR repertoires were profiled in both peripheral blood T cells and tumor-infiltrating lymphocytes. The cohort comprised roughly five patients with primary esophageal squamous cell carcinoma. The effects of paclitaxel-nedaplatin chemotherapy on T-cell receptor repertoires in patients with esophageal squamous cell carcinoma were assessed. Repertoires were compared between samples taken before and after paclitaxel-nedaplatin therapy.

This clonotype was counted a few times. Its binding antigen is unknown. No base quality values were provided; no much bigger clone lies one nucleotide off. Looking up the germline V gene yields CDR1 MGHRA and CDR2 YSYEKL. From V the trimming removes 2 bases and from J it removes 4 bases, while the gene matches leave 10 bases of the junction unaccounted for. There are 17 amino acids in the CDR3, from cysteine to phenylalanine inclusive. The retained sequence is limited to the CDR3, 51 bases, with the frame set at the first base. Broad study findings and their caveats: The cohort was small, with only a few patients with esophageal squamous cell carcinoma analyzed. After chemotherapy, peripheral T cells showed a significant rise in TCR diversity, whereas tumor-infiltrating lymphocytes did not. Immediate and substantial changes in clonotype frequency were induced by paclitaxel-nedaplatin therapy, and contraction rather than amplification was more likely to be observed among abundant clones. Post-treatment tumor-infiltrating lymphocytes appeared partly derived from peripheral T cells migrating into the tumor, not solely from local clonal changes.

Taken with the paper, the label for time point translates to: after preoperative PTX-NDP chemotherapy. Patients received paclitaxel-nedaplatin as preoperative chemotherapy before surgery. The library came from PCR. The sequencer listed for this sample is HiSeq X Ten. TCR repertoires were characterized by high-throughput sequencing. The raw public reads went through TCRdb reprocessing: fastp at Q25, MiXCR clone calling, in-frame beta chains kept. Rows are combined by CDR3 protein, so each entry shows the most common genes and DNA. This sample holds some 1,300 distinct CDR3 sequences; 29% were observed only once. The ten largest clones add up to over 20% of the sample.

Sampling was conducted from a patient given preoperative chemotherapy. Recombination linked TRBV4-1 to TRBJ1-4, and 7 junction bases match TRBD1. The clonotype originates from a human donor with esophageal squamous cell carcinoma. The donor label of this sample is uncertain. The nucleotides are TGCGCCAGCAGCCAATTAGAGGGGGCAGGGGGTAATGAAAAACTGTTTTTT. It is translated as CASSQLEGAGGNEKLFF.